The present entry profiles one TCR beta chain with its context. Deletions cut 3 bases from V and 0 bases from J, with 11 bases between. The CDR3 is 16 residues long. CDR1 is KGHDR, CDR2 SFDVKD, per germline. This record belongs to a study of control samples from healthy donors and cancer patients. TCRdb keeps only in-frame clones here, not all; method: immunoSEQ multiplex PCR. The data show 35,000 to 55,000 clones, more than 70% seen once. Source material: PBMCs. The chain links TRBV24-1 to TRBJ2-1; weak D call: TRBD1 (5 bases). This TCR derives from an older woman with lung cancer. The CDR3 nucleotides are TGTGCCACCAGTGATCCTACAGGAAGCTCCTACAATGAGCAGTTCTTC. This translates into CATSDPTGSSYNEQFF.